This T cell receptor beta chain derives from a study of cytomegalovirus exposure and HLA in healthy donors. Across the whole study: One earlier analysis, a look at around 170 million T cells, found 100 million to 130 million unique TCR beta sequences. Study-wide results and limits: Across donors, presence/absence analyses took sequencing depth to be roughly uniform. A further, later analysis showed that HLA-associated TCR beta chains (compared with equally common others) were more clonally expanded.

Healthy people donating bone marrow made up the donors. Germline CDR1 is SGHRS and CDR2 is YFSETQ. The CDR3 is made up of 13 amino acids. PCR primers comprised 60 Vbeta and 13 Jbeta primers. Generated by immunoSEQ multiplex PCR, the TCRdb table keeps only in-frame clones and is missing some. The sample yields more than 80,000 clones, over 60% seen once. As for this clone: Its specificity is not known. The junction shows a germline mismatch at one end, possibly a read error.

The receptor's source is a woman between 45 and 65 years old in good health and CMV-seropositive. Sequenced sample: PBMCs. This rearrangement joins TRBV5-1 to TRBJ2-5, with no clear D. TRBJ2-7 matches the DNA end more closely, so the J call is doubtful. CDR3 nucleotide sequence: TGCGCCAGCAGCTTGGTTTCTTCCTTCGAGCAGTACTTC. It is translated as CASSLVSSFEQYF.